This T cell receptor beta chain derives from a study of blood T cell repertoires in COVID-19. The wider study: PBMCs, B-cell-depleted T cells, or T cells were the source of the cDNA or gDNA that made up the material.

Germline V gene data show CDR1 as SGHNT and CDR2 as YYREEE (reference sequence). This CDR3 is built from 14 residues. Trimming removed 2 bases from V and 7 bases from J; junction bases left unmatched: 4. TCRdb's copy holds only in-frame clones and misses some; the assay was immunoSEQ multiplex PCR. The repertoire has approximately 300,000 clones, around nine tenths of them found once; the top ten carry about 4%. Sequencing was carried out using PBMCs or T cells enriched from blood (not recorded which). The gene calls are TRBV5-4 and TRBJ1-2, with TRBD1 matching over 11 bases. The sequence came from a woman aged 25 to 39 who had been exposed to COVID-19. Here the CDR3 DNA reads TGTGCCAGCAGCTTCCGGGACAGGGGGGGTGGCTACACCTTC. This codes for CASSFRDRGGGYTF.